The text below deals with one T cell receptor beta chain. The source of the sample is a study of blood T cells in healthy people across ages. A second about 6 to 12 cycle PCR used barcoded and J-beta primers. MiXCR, applied by TCRdb to the 5' RACE reads, yields one record per CDR3 protein. The sample lists around 2 million distinct CDR3 sequences, roughly two fifths seen once, with around 23% in the top ten. There are 10 residues in the CDR3. Germline V CDR1 and CDR2: SNHLY, FYNNEI. V lost 3 bases and J lost 9, with 3 bases in between. This clonotype was sampled from a human donor in good health. Material for sequencing was blood. The rearrangement links TRBV2 to TRBJ2-1; D not resolved. The chain's CDR3 is CASSEGEQFF. The CDR3 DNA sequence: TGTGCCAGCAGTGAGGGTGAGCAGTTCTTC.